This T cell receptor beta chain was identified during a study of blood T cell repertoires in COVID-19. As handled by the study authors: Quantification of nucleated cells was approximated via reference gene primer amplification. Method: immunoSEQ multiplex PCR; TCRdb's copy keeps in-frame clones and lacks some. V and J calls and clone size follow that table, whereas D and trimming were derived from the DNA. Of about 130,000 clones in the sample, 60% to 85% were seen once. The CDR3 length is 14 residues. Unmatched junction bases numbered 2, after V lost 1 base and J lost 5 bases. Looked up from germline, CDR1 is SEHNR and CDR2 is FQNEAQ (reference sequence).

This chain links TRBV7-9 with TRBJ2-7, with 10 bases fitting TRBD1. This TCR derives from a man older than 75 with acute or convalescent COVID-19. Sample: peripheral blood. The CDR3 spells CASSLETGGNEQYF. The CDR3 nucleotides read TGTGCCAGCAGCTTAGAGACAGGGGGCAACGAGCAGTACTTC.